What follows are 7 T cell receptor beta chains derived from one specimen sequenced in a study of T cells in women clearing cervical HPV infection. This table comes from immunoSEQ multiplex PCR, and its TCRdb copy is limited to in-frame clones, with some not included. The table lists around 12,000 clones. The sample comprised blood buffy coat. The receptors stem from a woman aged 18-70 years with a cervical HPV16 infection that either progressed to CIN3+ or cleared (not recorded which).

The sequenced part of the CDR3 DNA is TGTGCCAGCAGCTTACCAGCAGGGGTGGCGGTCGAG. Translated, it gives CASSLPAGVAVE. The whole CDR3 reads CASSLPAGVAVEQYF. The chain is built from TRBV11-2 and TRBJ2-7; a weak D match, TRBD1 (6 bases). The CDR3 extends 3 residues past the end of the read, so its final part is completed from the germline J gene. V was clipped by 2 bases and J by 6 bases, with 17 bases between them. Germline values: CDR1 SGHAT, CDR2 FQNNGV. The CDR3 sequence is 15 residues long.

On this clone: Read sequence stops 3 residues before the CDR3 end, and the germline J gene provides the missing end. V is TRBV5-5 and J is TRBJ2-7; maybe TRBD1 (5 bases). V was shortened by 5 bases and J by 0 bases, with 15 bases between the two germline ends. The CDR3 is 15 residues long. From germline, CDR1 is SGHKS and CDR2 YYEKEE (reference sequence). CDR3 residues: CASSSQVHSSYEQYF. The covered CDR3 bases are TGTGCCAGCAGTTCACAGGTCCATAGCTCCTACGAG.

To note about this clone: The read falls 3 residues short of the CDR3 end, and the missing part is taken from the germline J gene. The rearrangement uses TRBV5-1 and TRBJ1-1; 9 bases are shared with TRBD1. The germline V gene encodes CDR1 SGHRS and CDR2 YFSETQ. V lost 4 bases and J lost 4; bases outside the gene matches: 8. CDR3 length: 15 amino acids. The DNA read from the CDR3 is TGCGCCAGCAGCGCCCTTTCGACAGGGGGCACTGAA. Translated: CASSALSTGGTE. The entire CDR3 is CASSALSTGGTEAFF.

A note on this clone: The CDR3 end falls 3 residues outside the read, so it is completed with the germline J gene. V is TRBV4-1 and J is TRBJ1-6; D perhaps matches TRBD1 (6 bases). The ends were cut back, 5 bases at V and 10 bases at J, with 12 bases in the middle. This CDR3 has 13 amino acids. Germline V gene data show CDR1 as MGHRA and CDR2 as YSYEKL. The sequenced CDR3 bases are TGCGCCAGCAGCGAACCAGGGGAATCACCC. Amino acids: CASSEPGESP. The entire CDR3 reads CASSEPGESPLHF.

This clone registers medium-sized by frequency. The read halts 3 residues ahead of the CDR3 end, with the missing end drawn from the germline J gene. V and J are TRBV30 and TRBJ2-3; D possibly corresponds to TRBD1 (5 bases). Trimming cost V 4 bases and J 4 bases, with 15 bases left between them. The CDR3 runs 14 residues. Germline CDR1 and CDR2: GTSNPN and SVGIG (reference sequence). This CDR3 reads CAWTIRGIPDTQYF. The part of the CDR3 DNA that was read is TGTGCCTGGACCATAAGGGGAATCCCAGATACG. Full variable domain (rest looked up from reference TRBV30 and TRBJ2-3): SQTIHQWPATLVQPVGSPLSLECTVEGTSNPNLYWYRQAAGRGLQLLFYSVGIGQISSEVPQNLSASRPQDRQFILSSKKLLLSDSGFYLCAWTIRGIPDTQYFGPGTRLTVL.

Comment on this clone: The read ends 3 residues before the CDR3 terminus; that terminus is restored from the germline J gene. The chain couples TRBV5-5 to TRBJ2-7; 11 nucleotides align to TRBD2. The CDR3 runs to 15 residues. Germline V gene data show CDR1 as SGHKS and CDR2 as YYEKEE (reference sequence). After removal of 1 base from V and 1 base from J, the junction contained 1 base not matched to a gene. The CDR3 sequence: CASSLTSGGSYEQYF. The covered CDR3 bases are TGTGCCAGCAGCTTGACTAGCGGGGGATCCTACGAG.

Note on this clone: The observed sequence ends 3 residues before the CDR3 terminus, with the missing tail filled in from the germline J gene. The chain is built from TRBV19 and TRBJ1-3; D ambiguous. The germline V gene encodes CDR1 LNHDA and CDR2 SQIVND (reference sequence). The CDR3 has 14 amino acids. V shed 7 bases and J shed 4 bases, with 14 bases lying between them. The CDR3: CASKHGPSGNTIYF. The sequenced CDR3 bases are TGTGCCAGTAAACATGGGCCAAGCGGAAACACC.